Presented here are 10 T cell receptor beta chains from one specimen sequenced in a study of T cell responses to AZD1222 COVID-19 vaccine. Only in-frame clones appear in the TCRdb table, and some are missing; sequencing was by immunoSEQ multiplex PCR. The sample lists some 170,000 clones, approximately 92% occurring once. Sequenced here: peripheral blood, sampled on day 0 of AZD1222 vaccination. The receptors derive from an adult in good health.

This rearrangement joins TRBV5-1 to TRBJ2-1; TRBD2 aligns across 8 bases. V trimming: 4 bases; J trimming: 0 bases; junction bases outside the gene matches: 3. The length of the CDR3 is 15 residues. The germline gives CDR1 SGHRS, CDR2 YFSETQ. The CDR3 spells CASSVSGNSYNEQFF. The CDR3 DNA reads as TGCGCCAGCAGCGTTAGCGGGAACTCCTACAATGAGCAGTTCTTC.

The CDR3 DNA reads as TGTGCCACTGGATGGGGGGCCCAGCATTTT. This sequence encodes CATGWGAQHF. The V call is TRBV15, the J call TRBJ1-5, with D possibly matching TRBD1 (5 bases). This CDR3 is built from 10 residues. V was pared by 9 bases and J by 11 bases, with 11 bases between. Germline values: CDR1 LNHNV, CDR2 YYDKDF (reference sequence). Using reference TRBV15 and TRBJ1-5 for the parts outside the CDR3, the full variable domain is DAMVIQNPRYQVTQFGKPVTLSCSQTLNHNVMYWYQQKSSQAPKLLFHYYDKDFNNEADTPDNFQSRRPNTSFCFLDIRSPGLGDTAMYLCATGWGAQHFGDGTRLSIL.

V usage is TRBV7-9 and J usage is TRBJ2-5, with D unresolved. There are 17 residues in the CDR3. Germline CDR1 reads SEHNR; CDR2 reads FQNEAQ (reference sequence). V lost 1 base to trimming and J lost 0 bases, with 15 bases between them. The CDR3 bases are TGTGCCAGCAGCTTAGATGATTTTGGCGAGGACCAAGAGACCCAGTACTTC. This translates into CASSLDDFGEDQETQYF.

This chain uses TRBV13 with TRBJ2-2; D uncertain. V lost 2 bases, J lost 4 bases, and 11 bases lay in between. The CDR3 extends over 15 amino acids. CDR1 and CDR2 from the germline V gene are PRHDT and FYEKMQ (reference sequence). For the CDR3, the DNA is TGTGCCAGCAGCTTACGGCAGGTACTCACCGGGGAGCTGTTTTTT. It is translated as CASSLRQVLTGELFF.

The genes are TRBV10-2 and TRBJ2-1, with TRBD2 matching over 7 bases. The V segment lost 7 bases and the J segment 6 bases; nucleotides outside the gene matches: 9. Germline V gene lookup returns CDR1 WSHSY and CDR2 SAAADI. This CDR3 comprises 14 residues. The CDR3 protein is CASMGREGANEQFF. CDR3 sequence (DNA): TGCGCCAGCATGGGCAGGGAGGGTGCCAATGAGCAGTTCTTC.

This chain uses TRBV27 with TRBJ2-1; 13 positions agree with TRBD2. Germline CDR1 reads MNHEY; CDR2 reads SMNVEV (reference sequence). The CDR3 extends over 18 amino acids. Unmatched junction bases numbered 6, after V lost 2 bases and J lost 2 bases. CDR3 in amino acids: CASSLPTSGRLPYNEQFF. CDR3 DNA: TGTGCCAGCAGTTTACCGACTAGCGGGAGGCTTCCCTACAATGAGCAGTTCTTC.

This chain joins TRBV5-1 and TRBJ2-3; D may be TRBD2 (7 bases). The CDR3 spans 17 residues. The ends were cut back, 4 bases at V and 3 bases at J, with 21 bases in the middle. Germline CDR1 is SGHRS and CDR2 is YFSETQ. The CDR3 spells CASSPKGGGPSTDTQYF. The CDR3 DNA follows: TGCGCCAGCAGCCCGAAGGGGGGAGGGCCCTCGACAGATACGCAGTATTTT.

The genes are TRBV27 and TRBJ2-7, with D tentatively TRBD2 (6 bases). CDR1 and CDR2 (germline): MNHEY, SMNVEV (reference sequence). V was pared by 10 bases and J by 0 bases, with 16 bases between. The CDR3 extends over 14 amino acids. Written as DNA, the CDR3 is TGTGCCACCGAATTGGGAGGACCCTCCTACGAGCAGTACTTC. Translation: CATELGGPSYEQYF.

This chain links TRBV7-8 with TRBJ2-1, with 8 bases matching TRBD1. The V gene end was trimmed by 11 bases and the J gene end by 1 base; junction bases not matched to a gene: 4. Germline lookup yields CDR1 SGHVS and CDR2 FQNEAQ. This CDR3 comprises 13 residues. CDR3 residues: CAGGTGSYNEQFF. CDR3 nucleotides: TGTGCCGGAGGGACAGGATCCTACAATGAGCAGTTCTTC.

This chain connects TRBV11-2 to TRBJ2-5, with D perhaps matching TRBD1 (5 bases). V was shortened by 2 bases and J by 4 bases, with 11 bases between the two germline ends. The germline V gene encodes CDR1 SGHAT and CDR2 FQNNGV. This CDR3 is built from 14 residues. Here the CDR3 DNA reads TGTGCCAGCAGCTTAAACAGGTTGGGAGAGACCCAGTACTTC. As protein: CASSLNRLGETQYF.